A single TCR beta chain is shown here with its context. The antigen is undetermined. The data derive from a study of PD-1 blockade in classical Hodgkin lymphoma. Measured with immunoSEQ multiplex PCR; TCRdb has only the in-frame clones, and not every one. The sample has 15,000 to 17,000 clones; 80% to 85% are singletons. Whole-study findings and limits: CD4+ TCR diversity climbed significantly by C4D1, unlike CD8+ TCR diversity. Compared with healthy donors, newly diagnosed patients reportedly showed lower baseline TCR diversity. For complete responders, baseline diversity was comparable to that of newly diagnosed patients.

Each of the patients experienced relapse following autologous stem cell transplantation, and their brentuximab vedotin exposure differed. This clonotype originated in a human donor with classical Hodgkin lymphoma. This material consisted of peripheral blood mononuclear cells (PBMCs), taken before the second cycle of nivolumab.

CDR3 sequence (DNA): TGTGCCAGCAGCCCCCGGACTAGCGGGGGTGGGGAGCTGTTTTTT. Amino acids: CASSPRTSGGGELFF. The gene calls are TRBV11-3 and TRBJ2-2; 13 nucleotides agree with TRBD2. Looked up from germline, CDR1 is SGHNT and CDR2 is YENEEA. CDR3 size: 15 residues. The V gene end was trimmed by 5 bases and the J gene end by 8 bases; junction bases not matched to a gene: 5. The full variable domain, in which reference TRBV11-3 and TRBJ2-2 provide the parts outside the CDR3, is EAGVVQSPRYKIIEKKQPVAFWCNPISGHNTLYWYLQNLGQGPELLIRYENEEAVDDSQLPKDRFSAERLKGVDSTLKIQPAELGDSAVYLCASSPRTSGGGELFFGEGSRLTVL.